These T cell receptor beta chains were read from a single sample in a study of regulatory T cells in long-lasting Graves disease. TCRdb passed the multiplex PCR reads through MiXCR, listing each CDR3 protein once. Among about 470,000 distinct CDR3 sequences listed, 20% were seen once. The source was peripheral blood mononuclear cells (PBMCs), collected when the disease was refractory, from a patient treated with antithyroid drugs. The receptors originated from a female donor with Graves disease. Each CDR3 is given with its conserved first and last residue. D genes are given only for firm matches. Clone size is stated in some rows and not others, as once, few, many or a class when expanded.

D	V	J	size	DNA	CDR3
.	TRBV6-2/TRBV6-3	TRBJ2-3	once	TGTGCCAGCCGGGCGGTGCGGTCGGGCACAGATACGCAGTATTTT	CASRAVRSGTDTQYF
.	TRBV30	TRBJ1-5	.	TGTGCCTGGAGTAATGGTCGGGGTCAGCCCCAGCATTTT	CAWSNGRGQPQHF
TRBD1	TRBV20-1	TRBJ1-2	.	TGCAGTGTTAAGACAGGGGACGGCTACACCTTC	CSVKTGDGYTF
TRBD1	TRBV27	TRBJ2-2	many	TGTGCCAGCACCCCGGACAGGACGGGTGCCGGGGAGCTGTTTTTT	CASTPDRTGAGELFF
TRBD1	TRBV4-2	TRBJ1-2	few	TGTGCCAGCAGCCAAGAGAGGCGACAGGGGGTTTTAAACACCTTC	CASSQERRQGVLNTF
.	TRBV27	TRBJ2-5	few	TGTGCCCTCAAGACCCAGTACTTC	CALKTQYF
.	TRBV24-1	TRBJ2-2	many	TGTGCCACCAGTCCTGGGGGTGGCGGGGAGCTGTTTTTT	CATSPGGGGELFF
.	TRBV27	TRBJ2-7	.	TGTGCCAGCAACCCAAGCGGCGGAGACTACGAGCAGTACTTC	CASNPSGGDYEQYF
TRBD1	TRBV6-1	TRBJ1-1	many	TGTGCCAGCAGTGAAGGGACAGGGGGCACTGAAGCTTTCTTT	CASSEGTGGTEAFF
.	TRBV9	TRBJ2-7	many	TGTGCCAGCAGCTCCAACGTTGGGCCGAGCTCCTACGAGCAGTACTTC	CASSSNVGPSSYEQYF
TRBD1	TRBV27	TRBJ1-2	many	TGTGCCAGCAGTTCGGGACAGGGGGCCTATGGCTACACCTTC	CASSSGQGAYGYTF
.	TRBV12-3/TRBV12-4	TRBJ2-3	.	TGTGCCAGCAGTTACAGGGGCGGGGGTAGCACAGATACGCAGTATTTT	CASSYRGGGSTDTQYF
TRBD1	TRBV7-2	TRBJ2-5	many	TGTGCCAGTAGCTCACCGAAGGACAGGGGTGACGAGACCCAGTACTTC	CASSSPKDRGDETQYF
TRBD1	TRBV11-2	TRBJ2-5	many	TGTGCCAGCAGACAAGTTGACAGGGGGCTGGGGGAGACCCAGTACTTC	CASRQVDRGLGETQYF
.	TRBV7-9	TRBJ1-1	.	TGTGCCAGCAGCTTAGCGGTATGGGGGAGAGGCGACACTGAAGCTTTCTTT	CASSLAVWGRGDTEAFF
.	TRBV30	TRBJ2-5	many	TGTGCCTGGAGGGCCCCCCTTCACCAAGAGACCCAGTACTTC	CAWRAPLHQETQYF
TRBD1	TRBV27	TRBJ2-7	.	TGTGCCAGCAGCCCGGGGACAGACACCTACGAGCAGTACTTC	CASSPGTDTYEQYF
.	TRBV6-5	TRBJ1-4	.	TGTGCCAGCAGTTATGACAGGATCAGGATTCTCGCAACTAATGAAAAACTGTTTTTT	CASSYDRIRILATNEKLFF
.	TRBV29-1	TRBJ1-2	.	TGCAGCGTCGCCATCCCCCCGGTGGGGTATAGTGGCTACACCTTC	CSVAIPPVGYSGYTF
.	TRBV27	TRBJ2-7	many	TGTGCCAGCAGTTTTCTAGGGAAGGGCTACGAGCAGTACTTC	CASSFLGKGYEQYF
.	TRBV20-1	TRBJ1-1	.	TGCAGTGCTCCTTCTGCGGGCAGAGACATGAACACTGAAGCTTTCTTT	CSAPSAGRDMNTEAFF
TRBD2	TRBV6-4	TRBJ2-2	.	TGTGCCAGCAGTTACATCGGACTAGCGTGGGCCGGGGAGCTGTTTTTT	CASSYIGLAWAGELFF
TRBD1	TRBV7-2	TRBJ2-2	many	TGTGCCAGCAGCTCCGACAGGGGGCTCATCGGGGAGCTGTTTTTT	CASSSDRGLIGELFF
.	TRBV27	TRBJ2-7	many	TGTGCCAGCAGTGGCAGGGTCTCCTACGAGCAGTACTTC	CASSGRVSYEQYF
.	TRBV7-6	TRBJ2-1	.	TGTGCCAGCAGCTTAGAGGCCGTGTCCTACAATGAGCAGTTCTTC	CASSLEAVSYNEQFF
TRBD1	TRBV6-5	TRBJ1-2	many	TGTGCCAGCAGTTACGGGACAGGACTCTATGGCTACACCTTC	CASSYGTGLYGYTF
TRBD2	TRBV7-9	TRBJ2-7	.	TGTGCCAGCAGCCCCCGAACGCGCTCCGGGACTAGCGTATTCGAGCAGTACTTC	CASSPRTRSGTSVFEQYF
.	TRBV6-2/TRBV6-3	TRBJ1-3	many	TGTGCCAGCAGCGACGGGGGAACTGGAAACACCATATATTTT	CASSDGGTGNTIYF
.	TRBV10-3	TRBJ2-3	.	TGTGCCATCAGTGAGTCCCGCAGAGATACGCAGTATTTT	CAISESRRDTQYF
.	TRBV27	TRBJ1-6	few	TGTGCCAGCAGGGACGGGCAGGGCCAACCCATCTCCAATTCACCCCTCCACTTT	CASRDGQGQPISNSPLHF
TRBD1	TRBV6-1	TRBJ2-7	many	TGTGCCAGCAGTAAGCCGGGACAGGGTATCTACGAGCAGTACTTC	CASSKPGQGIYEQYF
.	TRBV7-8	TRBJ1-2	many	TGTGCCAGCAGCGACCATGGTGTCGGGGGCTACTATGGCTACACCTTC	CASSDHGVGGYYGYTF
.	TRBV7-9	TRBJ1-2	few	TGTGCCAGCAGCCCTTTCAGGCGGCACTATGGCTACACCTTC	CASSPFRRHYGYTF
.	TRBV6-5	TRBJ1-2	many	TGTGCCAGCAGTTACTCGAGGGCACCCAGCTATGGCTACACCTTC	CASSYSRAPSYGYTF
.	TRBV12-3/TRBV12-4	TRBJ1-5	many	TGTGCCAGCAGTTTCCCCGCGGGCAATCAGCCCCAGCATTTT	CASSFPAGNQPQHF
.	TRBV15	TRBJ2-2	.	TGTGCCACCAGCCCAGGGGTGCGGGGGAACACCGGGGAGCTGTTTTTT	CATSPGVRGNTGELFF
.	TRBV24-1	TRBJ1-1	.	TGTGCCACCAGTGACCCCCTATGGGGCACTGAAGCTTTCTTT	CATSDPLWGTEAFF
.	TRBV6-1	TRBJ2-7	many	TGTGCCAGCAGTCCCGGTAACTTCGAGCAGTACTTC	CASSPGNFEQYF
TRBD2	TRBV20-1	TRBJ2-1	.	TGCAGTGCTACACTAGCGAATAATGAGCAGTTCTTC	CSATLANNEQFF
TRBD1	TRBV7-9	TRBJ2-7	few	TGTGCCAGCAGTCCGAACAGGGGGACGAGTGAGCAGTACTTC	CASSPNRGTSEQYF
.	TRBV29-1	TRBJ1-2	many	TGCAGCGTAAACGAGAACTATGGCTACACCTTC	CSVNENYGYTF
.	TRBV9	TRBJ2-2	few	TGTGCCAGCAGCAAGGGGGGAACGAACACCGGGGAGCTGTTTTTT	CASSKGGTNTGELFF
.	TRBV10-2	TRBJ2-7	.	TGCGCCAGCAGGGAGAGGATCTCCTACGAGCAGTACTTC	CASRERISYEQYF
.	TRBV6-4	TRBJ1-4	.	TGTGCCAGCAAGCGCTCTGAAAAACTGTTTTTT	CASKRSEKLFF
.	TRBV5-1	TRBJ2-2	many	TGCGCCAGCAGCTTGCGTTGGGGGGCGAACACCGGGGAGCTGTTTTTT	CASSLRWGANTGELFF
TRBD2	TRBV7-9	TRBJ2-2	.	TGTGCCAACCCCCTTAGCGGGGACAACACCGGGGAGCTGTTTTTT	CANPLSGDNTGELFF
.	TRBV28	TRBJ2-2	many	TGTGCCAGCAGTTTGGGGTTCCGGGGCGGGGAGCTGTTTTTT	CASSLGFRGGELFF